This note documents a single TCR beta chain sequence. Original methodology: Scientists estimated how many nucleated cells there were by amplifying reference gene primers. Data came from immunoSEQ multiplex PCR; TCRdb stores just in-frame clones and leaves some out. The V and J calls and clone size are taken from that table; D and trimming were inferred from the DNA. The profile shows nearly 95,000 clones, around four fifths of them singletons. This record comes from a study of blood T cell repertoires in COVID-19. Background on the study: PBMCs, B-cell-depleted T cells, or T cells provided the cDNA or gDNA that made up the material.

From germline, CDR1 is MDHEN and CDR2 SYDVKM. This CDR3 has 13 amino acids. Trimming removed 7 bases at V and 7 bases at J, with 14 bases between. The rearrangement links TRBV28 to TRBJ1-3, with D possibly TRBD1 on 6 matching bases. Sequenced material: peripheral blood. The receptor's source is a human donor in a cohort sampled during active COVID-19. The CDR3 region has the DNA TGTGCCAGCACCCCTCGGGGACACAACACCATATATTTT. Protein: CASTPRGHNTIYF.